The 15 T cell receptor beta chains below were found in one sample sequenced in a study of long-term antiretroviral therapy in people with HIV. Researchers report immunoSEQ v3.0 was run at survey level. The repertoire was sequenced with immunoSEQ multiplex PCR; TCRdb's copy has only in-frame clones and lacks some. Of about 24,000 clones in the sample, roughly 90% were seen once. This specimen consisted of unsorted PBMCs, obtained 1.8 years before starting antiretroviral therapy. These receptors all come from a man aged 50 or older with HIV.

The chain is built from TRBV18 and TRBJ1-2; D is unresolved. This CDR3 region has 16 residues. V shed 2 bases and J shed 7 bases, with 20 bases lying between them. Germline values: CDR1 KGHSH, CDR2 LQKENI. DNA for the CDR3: TGTGCCAGCTCACCAAAAGTCGGCGGGGAAATTGGTGGCTACACCTTC. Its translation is CASSPKVGGEIGGYTF. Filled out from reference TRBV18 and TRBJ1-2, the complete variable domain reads NAGVMQNPRHLVRRRGQEARLRCSPMKGHSHVYWYRQLPEEGLKFMVYLQKENIIDESGMPKERFSAEFPKEGPSILRIQQVVRGDSAAYFCASSPKVGGEIGGYTFGSGTRLTVV.

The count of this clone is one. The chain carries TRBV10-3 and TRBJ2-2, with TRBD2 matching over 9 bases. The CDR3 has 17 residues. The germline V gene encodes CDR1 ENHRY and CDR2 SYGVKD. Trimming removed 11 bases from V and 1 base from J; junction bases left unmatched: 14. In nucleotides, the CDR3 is TGTGCCTCCAGAAGGGGAGCGGGGGGTCAGAACACCGGGGAGCTGTTTTTT. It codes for CASRRGAGGQNTGELFF.

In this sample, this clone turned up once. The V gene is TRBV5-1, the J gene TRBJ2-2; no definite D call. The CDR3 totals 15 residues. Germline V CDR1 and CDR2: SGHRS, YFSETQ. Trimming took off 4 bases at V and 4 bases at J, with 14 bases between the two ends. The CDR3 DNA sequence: TGCGCCAGCAGCACCCAATTTATAACCACCGGGGAGCTGTTTTTT. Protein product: CASSTQFITTGELFF.

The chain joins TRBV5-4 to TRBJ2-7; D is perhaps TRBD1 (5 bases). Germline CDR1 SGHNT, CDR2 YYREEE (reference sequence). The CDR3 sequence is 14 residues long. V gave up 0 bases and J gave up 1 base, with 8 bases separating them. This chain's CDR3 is CASSLGSGSYEQYF. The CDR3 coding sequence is TGTGCCAGCAGCTTGGGGTCAGGGTCCTACGAGCAGTACTTC.

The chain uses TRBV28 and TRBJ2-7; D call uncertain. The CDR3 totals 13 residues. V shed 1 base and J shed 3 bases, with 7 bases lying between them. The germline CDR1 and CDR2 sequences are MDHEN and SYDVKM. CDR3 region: CASSLLSYYEQYF. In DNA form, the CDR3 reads TGTGCCAGCAGTTTATTGTCCTACTACGAGCAGTACTTC.

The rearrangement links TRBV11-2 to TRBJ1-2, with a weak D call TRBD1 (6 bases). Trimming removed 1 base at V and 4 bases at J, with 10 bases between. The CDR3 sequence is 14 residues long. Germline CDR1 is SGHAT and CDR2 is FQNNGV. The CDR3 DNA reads TGTGCCAGCAGCTTAGTACAGGGTGGCTATGGCTACACCTTC. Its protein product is CASSLVQGGYGYTF.

The CDR3 DNA sequence: TGTGCTAGTGGTTTGGGCCAGACCGTCCAAGAGACCCAGTACTTC. Translation: CASGLGQTVQETQYF. This chain joins TRBV12-5 and TRBJ2-5; D gene uncertain. Germline V gene data show CDR1 as LGHNT and CDR2 as FRNRAP. This CDR3 is built from 15 residues. V was cut by 1 base and J by 1 base, with 10 bases left in between.

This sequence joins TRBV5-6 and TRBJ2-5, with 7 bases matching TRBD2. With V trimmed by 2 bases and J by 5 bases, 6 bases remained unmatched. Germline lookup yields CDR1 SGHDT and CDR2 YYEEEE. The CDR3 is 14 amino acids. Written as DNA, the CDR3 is TGTGCCAGCAGCTTAATGGGGGGGACGGAGACCCAGTACTTC. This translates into CASSLMGGTETQYF.

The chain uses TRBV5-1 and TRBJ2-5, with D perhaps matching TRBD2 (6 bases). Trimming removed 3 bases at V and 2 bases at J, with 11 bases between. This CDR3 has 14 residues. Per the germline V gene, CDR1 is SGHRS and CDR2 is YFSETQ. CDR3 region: CASSWLAEQETQYF. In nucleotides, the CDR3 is TGCGCCAGCAGCTGGTTAGCGGAACAAGAGACCCAGTACTTC. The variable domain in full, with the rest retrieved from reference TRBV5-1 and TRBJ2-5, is KAGVTQTPRYLIKTRGQQVTLSCSPISGHRSVSWYQQTPGQGLQFLFEYFSETQRNKGNFPGRFSGRQFSNSRSEMNVSTLELGDSALYLCASSWLAEQETQYFGPGTRLLVL.

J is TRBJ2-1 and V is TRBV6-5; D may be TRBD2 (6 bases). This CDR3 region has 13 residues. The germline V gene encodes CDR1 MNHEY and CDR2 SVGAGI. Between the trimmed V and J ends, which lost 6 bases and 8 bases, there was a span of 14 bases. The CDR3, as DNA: TGTGCCAGCAGAATCGGGGGTATCGATGAGCAGTTCTTC. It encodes CASRIGGIDEQFF.

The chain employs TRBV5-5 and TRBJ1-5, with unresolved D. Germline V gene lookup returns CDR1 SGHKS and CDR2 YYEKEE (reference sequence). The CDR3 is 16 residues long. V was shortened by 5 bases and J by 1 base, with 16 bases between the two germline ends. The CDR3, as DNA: TGTGCCAGCAGTTCGAACACTCGGGTGAGCAATCAGCCCCAGCATTTT. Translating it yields CASSSNTRVSNQPQHF.

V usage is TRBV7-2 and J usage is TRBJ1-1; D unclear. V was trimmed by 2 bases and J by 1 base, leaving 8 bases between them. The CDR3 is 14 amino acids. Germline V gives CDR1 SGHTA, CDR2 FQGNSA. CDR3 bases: TGTGCCAGCAGCTTAATCCCAGGGAACACTGAAGCTTTCTTT. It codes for CASSLIPGNTEAFF.

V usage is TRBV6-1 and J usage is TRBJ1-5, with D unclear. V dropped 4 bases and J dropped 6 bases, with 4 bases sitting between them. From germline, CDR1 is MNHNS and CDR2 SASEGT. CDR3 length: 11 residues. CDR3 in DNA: TGTGCCAGCAGTGTCCCTCAGCCCCAGCATTTT. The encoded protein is CASSVPQPQHF.

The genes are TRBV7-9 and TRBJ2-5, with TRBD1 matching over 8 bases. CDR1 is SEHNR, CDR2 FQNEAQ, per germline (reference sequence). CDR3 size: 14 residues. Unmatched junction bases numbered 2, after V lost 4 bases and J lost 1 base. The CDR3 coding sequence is TGTGCCAGCAGCTGGGGACAGGCCCAAGAGACCCAGTACTTC. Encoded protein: CASSWGQAQETQYF.

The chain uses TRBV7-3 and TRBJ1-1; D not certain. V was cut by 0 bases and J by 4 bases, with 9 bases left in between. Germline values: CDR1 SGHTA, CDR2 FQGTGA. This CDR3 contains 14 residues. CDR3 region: CASSLTRSSTEAFF. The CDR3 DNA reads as TGTGCCAGCAGCTTAACCCGGAGCAGCACTGAAGCTTTCTTT.